The entry that follows covers one T cell receptor (beta chain) sequence. The target antigen is unknown. This entry comes from a study of memory CD4+ T cells and cytomegalovirus serostatus. Study-level information: Healthy Belgian adult donors included nine or ten CMV-positive and some 24 CMV-negative people. Regarding the study as a whole: Of 150 to 200 reported CMV TCRbeta sequences, under 80 were found in memory CD4+ repertoires.

Original processing methods: Out-of-frame sequences were removed, leaving 2,204,828 distinct TCRbeta sequences. Profiling relied on immunoSEQ multiplex PCR, and the TCRdb table lists in-frame clones only, not all of them. V and J calls plus clone size are reproduced from that table; the DNA served to infer D and trimming. The table has some 53,000 clones, just under 80% seen once. The CDR3 sequence is 15 residues long. Trimming removed 0 bases from V and 6 bases from J, with 11 bases in between. Germline V gene lookup returns CDR1 MNHEY and CDR2 SMNVEV (reference sequence). The sort gate was single viable CD3+CD4+CD8-CD45RO+ cells for memory CD4+ T cells. Donors' CMV status reflects serum IgG against pp150, pp28, p38, p52.

The sequence was collected from an adult in good health and CMV-seronegative. J is TRBJ2-2 and V is TRBV27; D might be TRBD1 (5 bases). The source material was memory CD4+ T cells from blood. This CDR3 reads CASSLSQGRSGELFF. As DNA, the CDR3 is TGTGCCAGCAGTTTATCGCAGGGAAGGTCCGGGGAGCTGTTTTTT.